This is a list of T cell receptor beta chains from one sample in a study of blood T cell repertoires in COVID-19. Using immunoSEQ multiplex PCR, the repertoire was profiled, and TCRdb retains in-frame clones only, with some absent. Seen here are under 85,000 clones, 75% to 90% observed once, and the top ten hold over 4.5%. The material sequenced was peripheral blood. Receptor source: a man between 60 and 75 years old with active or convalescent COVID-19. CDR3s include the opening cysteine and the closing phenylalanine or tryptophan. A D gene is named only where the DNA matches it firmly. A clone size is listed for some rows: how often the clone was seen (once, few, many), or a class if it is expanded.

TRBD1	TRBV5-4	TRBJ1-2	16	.	CASSWGQGGMDYGYTF	TGTGCCAGCAGCTGGGGACAGGGGGGAATGGACTATGGCTACACCTTC
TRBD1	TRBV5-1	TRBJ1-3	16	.	CASSFTGAVSGNTIYF	TGCGCCAGCAGCTTCACAGGGGCCGTCTCTGGAAACACCATATATTTT
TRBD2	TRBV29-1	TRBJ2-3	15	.	CSVEGASGGTDTQYF	TGCAGCGTTGAAGGGGCTAGCGGGGGCACAGATACGCAGTATTTT
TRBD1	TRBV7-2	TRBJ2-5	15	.	CASILLSTGGETQYF	TGTGCCAGCATCCTCCTTTCGACAGGGGGGGAGACCCAGTACTTC
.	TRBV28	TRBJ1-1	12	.	CASRRGTTEAFF	TGTGCCAGCAGAAGGGGTACCACTGAAGCTTTCTTT
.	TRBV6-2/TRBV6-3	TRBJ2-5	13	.	CASSLGFQETQYF	TGTGCCAGCAGTTTGGGCTTCCAAGAGACCCAGTACTTC
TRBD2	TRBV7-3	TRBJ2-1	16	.	CASSIHSGAYYNEQFF	TGTGCCAGCAGCATCCATAGCGGGGCCTACTACAATGAGCAGTTCTTC
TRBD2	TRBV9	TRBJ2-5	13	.	CASSVGGGETQYF	TGTGCCAGCAGCGTAGGGGGGGGTGAGACCCAGTACTTC
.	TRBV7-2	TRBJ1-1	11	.	CASSRGGGAFF	TGTGCCAGCAGCCGGGGGGGTGGAGCTTTCTTT
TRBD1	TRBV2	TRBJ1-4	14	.	CASVKGTGSEKLFF	TGTGCCAGCGTCAAAGGGACAGGGAGTGAAAAACTGTTTTTT
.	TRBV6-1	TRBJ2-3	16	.	CASSEAPRDPTDTQYF	TGTGCCAGCAGTGAAGCGCCGCGGGACCCCACAGATACGCAGTATTTT
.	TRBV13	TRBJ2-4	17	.	CASSSRGGDLAKNIQYF	TGTGCCAGCAGCTCTAGGGGGGGGGACCTAGCCAAAAACATTCAGTACTTC
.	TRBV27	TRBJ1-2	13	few	CASSLNQGYGYTF	TGTGCCAGCAGTTTGAACCAGGGCTATGGCTACACCTTC
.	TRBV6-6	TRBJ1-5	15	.	CASSRTGPSNQPQHF	TGTGCCAGCAGTCGAACAGGCCCTAGCAATCAGCCCCAGCATTTT
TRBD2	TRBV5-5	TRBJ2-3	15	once	CASRYAGGRTDTQYF	TGTGCCAGCAGATACGCGGGGGGGCGGACAGATACGCAGTATTTT
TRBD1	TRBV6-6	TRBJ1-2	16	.	CASSRTRQGANYGYTF	TGTGCCAGCAGTCGAACTAGACAGGGGGCGAACTATGGCTACACCTTC
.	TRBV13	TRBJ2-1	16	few	CASSRRYQTRTNEQFF	TGTGCCAGCAGCCGGAGGTACCAGACCCGGACTAATGAGCAGTTCTTC